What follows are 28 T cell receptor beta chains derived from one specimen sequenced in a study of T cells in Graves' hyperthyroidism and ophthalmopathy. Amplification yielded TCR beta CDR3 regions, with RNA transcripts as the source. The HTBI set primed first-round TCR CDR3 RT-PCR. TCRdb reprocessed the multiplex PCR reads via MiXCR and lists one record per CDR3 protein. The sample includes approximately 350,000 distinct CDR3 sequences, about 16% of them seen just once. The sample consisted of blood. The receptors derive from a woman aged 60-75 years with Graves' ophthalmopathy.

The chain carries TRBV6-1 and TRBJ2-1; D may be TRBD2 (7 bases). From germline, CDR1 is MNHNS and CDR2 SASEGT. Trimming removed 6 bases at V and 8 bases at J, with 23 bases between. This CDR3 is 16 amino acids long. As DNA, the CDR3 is TGTGCCAGCAGGAGGGGAGGGGGGCGGGAGATTGATGAGCAGTTCTTC. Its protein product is CASRRGGGREIDEQFF.

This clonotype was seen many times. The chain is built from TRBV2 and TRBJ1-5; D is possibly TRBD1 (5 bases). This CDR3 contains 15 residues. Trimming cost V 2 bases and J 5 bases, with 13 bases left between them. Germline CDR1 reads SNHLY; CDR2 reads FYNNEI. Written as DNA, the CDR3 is TGTGCCAGCAGTGAAAGGTGGGGGGGATATCAGCCCCAGCATTTT. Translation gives CASSERWGGYQPQHF.

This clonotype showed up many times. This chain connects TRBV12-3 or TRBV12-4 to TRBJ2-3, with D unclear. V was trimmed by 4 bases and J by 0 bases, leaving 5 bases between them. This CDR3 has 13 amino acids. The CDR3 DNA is TGTGCCAGCAGTTCCCTGAGCACAGATACGCAGTATTTT. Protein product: CASSSLSTDTQYF.

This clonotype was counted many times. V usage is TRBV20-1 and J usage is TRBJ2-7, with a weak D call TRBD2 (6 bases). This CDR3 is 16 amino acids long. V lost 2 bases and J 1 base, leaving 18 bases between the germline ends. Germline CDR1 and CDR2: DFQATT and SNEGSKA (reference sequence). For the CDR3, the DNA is TGCAGTGCTAGATCCGACCGGGGGAGCGGATCCTACGAGCAGTACTTC. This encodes CSARSDRGSGSYEQYF.

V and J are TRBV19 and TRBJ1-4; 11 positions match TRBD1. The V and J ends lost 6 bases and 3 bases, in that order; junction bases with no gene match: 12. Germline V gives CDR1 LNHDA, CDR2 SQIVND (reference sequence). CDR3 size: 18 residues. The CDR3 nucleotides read TGTGCCAGTAGCACCGGGACAGGGGGAATGAAGTCTAATGAAAAACTGTTTTTT. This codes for CASSTGTGGMKSNEKLFF.

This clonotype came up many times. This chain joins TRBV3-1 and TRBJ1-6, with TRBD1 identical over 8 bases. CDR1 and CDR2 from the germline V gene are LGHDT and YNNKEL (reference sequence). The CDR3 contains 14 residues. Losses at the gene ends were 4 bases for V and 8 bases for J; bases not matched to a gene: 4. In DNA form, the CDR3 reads TGTGCCAGCAGCCTTGGACAGGGTGATTCACCCCTCCACTTT. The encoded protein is CASSLGQGDSPLHF.

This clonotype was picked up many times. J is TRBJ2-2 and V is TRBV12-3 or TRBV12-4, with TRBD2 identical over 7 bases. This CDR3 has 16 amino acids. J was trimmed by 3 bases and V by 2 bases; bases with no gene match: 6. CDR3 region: CASSLLGGRDTGELFF. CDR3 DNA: TGTGCCAGCAGTTTACTTGGAGGGAGGGACACCGGGGAGCTGTTTTTT.

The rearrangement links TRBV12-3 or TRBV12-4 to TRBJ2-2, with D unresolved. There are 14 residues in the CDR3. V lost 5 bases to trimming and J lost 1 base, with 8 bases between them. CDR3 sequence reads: CASSTTVNTGELFF. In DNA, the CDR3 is TGTGCCAGCAGTACGACTGTGAACACCGGGGAGCTGTTTTTT.

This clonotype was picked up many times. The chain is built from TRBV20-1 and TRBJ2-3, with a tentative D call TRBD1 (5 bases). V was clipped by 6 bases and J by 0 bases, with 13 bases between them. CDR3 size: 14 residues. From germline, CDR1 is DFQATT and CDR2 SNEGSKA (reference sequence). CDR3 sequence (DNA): TGCAGTGCCAAGGGGCGGACCAGCACAGATACGCAGTATTTT. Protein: CSAKGRTSTDTQYF.

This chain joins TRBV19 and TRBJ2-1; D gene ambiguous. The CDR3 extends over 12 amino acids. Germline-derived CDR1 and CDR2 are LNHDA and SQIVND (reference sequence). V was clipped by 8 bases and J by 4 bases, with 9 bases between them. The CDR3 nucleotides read TGTGCCAGTGCCGGGCTGTACAATGAGCAGTTCTTC. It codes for CASAGLYNEQFF.

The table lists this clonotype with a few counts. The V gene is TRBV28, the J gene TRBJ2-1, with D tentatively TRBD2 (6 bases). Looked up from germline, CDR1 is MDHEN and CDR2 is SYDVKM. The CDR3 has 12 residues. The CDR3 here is CVAGTSYNEQFF. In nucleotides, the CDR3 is TGTGTCGCCGGGACTTCCTACAATGAGCAGTTCTTC.

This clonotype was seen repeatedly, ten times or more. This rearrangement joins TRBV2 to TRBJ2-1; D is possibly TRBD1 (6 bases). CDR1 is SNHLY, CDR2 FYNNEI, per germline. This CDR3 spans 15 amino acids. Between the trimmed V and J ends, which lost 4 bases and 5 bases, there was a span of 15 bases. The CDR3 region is CASSGAQTGDNEQFF. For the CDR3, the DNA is TGTGCCAGCAGTGGGGCGCAGACAGGCGACAATGAGCAGTTCTTC.

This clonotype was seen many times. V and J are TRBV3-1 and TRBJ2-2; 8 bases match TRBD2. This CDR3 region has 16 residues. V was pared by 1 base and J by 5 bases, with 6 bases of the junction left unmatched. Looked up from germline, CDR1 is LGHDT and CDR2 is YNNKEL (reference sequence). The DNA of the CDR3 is TGTGCCAGCAGCCAAGTCAGCGGGAGAGGAACCGGGGAGCTGTTTTTT. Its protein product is CASSQVSGRGTGELFF.

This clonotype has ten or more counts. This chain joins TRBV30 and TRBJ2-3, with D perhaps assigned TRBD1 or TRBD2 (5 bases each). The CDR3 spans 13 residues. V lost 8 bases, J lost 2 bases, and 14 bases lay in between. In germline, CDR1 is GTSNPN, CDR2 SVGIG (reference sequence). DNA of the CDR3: TGTGCCGGGAAGGGACCCGCCACAGATACGCAGTATTTT. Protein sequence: CAGKGPATDTQYF.

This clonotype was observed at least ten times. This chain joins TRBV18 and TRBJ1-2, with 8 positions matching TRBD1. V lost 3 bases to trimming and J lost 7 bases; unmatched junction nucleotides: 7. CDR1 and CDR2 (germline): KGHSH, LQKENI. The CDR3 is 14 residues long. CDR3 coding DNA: TGTGCCAGCTCACCCGATCAGGGGGCGCGTGGCTACACCTTC. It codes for CASSPDQGARGYTF.

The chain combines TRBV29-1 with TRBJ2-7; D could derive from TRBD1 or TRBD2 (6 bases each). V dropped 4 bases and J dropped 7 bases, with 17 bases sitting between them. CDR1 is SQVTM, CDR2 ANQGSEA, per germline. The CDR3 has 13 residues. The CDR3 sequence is CSVVRGPEGEQYF. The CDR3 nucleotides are TGCAGCGTTGTTCGGGGGCCCGAGGGTGAGCAGTACTTC.

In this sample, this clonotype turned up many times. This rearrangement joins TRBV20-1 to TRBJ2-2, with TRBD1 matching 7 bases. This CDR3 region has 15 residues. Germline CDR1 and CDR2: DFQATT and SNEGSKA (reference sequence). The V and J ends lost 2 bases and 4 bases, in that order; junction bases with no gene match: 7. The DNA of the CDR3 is TGCAGTGCTAGATCCCAGGACAGGCTCACCGGGGAGCTGTTTTTT. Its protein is CSARSQDRLTGELFF.

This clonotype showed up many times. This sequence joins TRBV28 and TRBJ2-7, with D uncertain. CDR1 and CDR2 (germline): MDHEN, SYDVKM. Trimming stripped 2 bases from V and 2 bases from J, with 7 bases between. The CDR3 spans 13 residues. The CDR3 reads CASSLAQTYEQYF. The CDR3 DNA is TGTGCCAGCAGTTTAGCACAGACCTACGAGCAGTACTTC.

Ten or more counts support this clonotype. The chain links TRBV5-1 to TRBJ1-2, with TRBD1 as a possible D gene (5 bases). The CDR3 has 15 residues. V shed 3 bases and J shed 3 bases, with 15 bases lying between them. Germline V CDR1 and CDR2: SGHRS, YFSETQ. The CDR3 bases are TGCGCCAGCAGCTCTCAGGGAGCCTGGGACTATGGCTACACCTTC. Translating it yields CASSSQGAWDYGYTF.

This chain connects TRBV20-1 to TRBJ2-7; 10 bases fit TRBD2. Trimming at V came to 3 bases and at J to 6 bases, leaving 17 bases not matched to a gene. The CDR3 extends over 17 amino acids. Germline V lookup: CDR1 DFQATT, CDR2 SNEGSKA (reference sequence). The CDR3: CSASAGLAGAITCEQYF. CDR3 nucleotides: TGCAGTGCTAGCGCCGGGCTAGCGGGAGCCATTACCTGCGAGCAGTACTTC.

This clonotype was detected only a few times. DNA of the CDR3: TGTGCCAGCAGTCACGGACAGGGGGCCTACGAGCAGTACTTC. Translated, it gives CASSHGQGAYEQYF. The chain couples TRBV27 to TRBJ2-7; 10 bases fit TRBD1. This CDR3 has 14 residues. Germline assignment: CDR1 MNHEY and CDR2 SMNVEV (reference sequence). J was trimmed by 2 bases and V by 5 bases; bases with no gene match: 3.

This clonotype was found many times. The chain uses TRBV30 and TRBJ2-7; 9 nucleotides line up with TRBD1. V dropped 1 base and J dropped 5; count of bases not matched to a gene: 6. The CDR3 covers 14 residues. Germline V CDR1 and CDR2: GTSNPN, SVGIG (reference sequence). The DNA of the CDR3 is TGTGCCTGGAGTGCCGGGACAGGGTACGACGAGCAGTACTTC. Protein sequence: CAWSAGTGYDEQYF.

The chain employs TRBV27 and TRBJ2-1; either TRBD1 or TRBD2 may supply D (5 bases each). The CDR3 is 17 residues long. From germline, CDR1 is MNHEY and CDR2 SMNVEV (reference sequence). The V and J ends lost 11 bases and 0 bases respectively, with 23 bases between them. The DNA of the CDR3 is TGTGCCGGCGCCCCCGGGGCAGGGCCCAGCTCCTACAATGAGCAGTTCTTC. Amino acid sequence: CAGAPGAGPSSYNEQFF.

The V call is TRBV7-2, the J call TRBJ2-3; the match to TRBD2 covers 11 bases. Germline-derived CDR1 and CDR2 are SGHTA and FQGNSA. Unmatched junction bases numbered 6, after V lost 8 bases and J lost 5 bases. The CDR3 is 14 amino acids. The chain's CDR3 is CASRLAGGGDTQYF. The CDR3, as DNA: TGTGCCAGCCGCCTAGCGGGAGGAGGAGATACGCAGTATTTT.

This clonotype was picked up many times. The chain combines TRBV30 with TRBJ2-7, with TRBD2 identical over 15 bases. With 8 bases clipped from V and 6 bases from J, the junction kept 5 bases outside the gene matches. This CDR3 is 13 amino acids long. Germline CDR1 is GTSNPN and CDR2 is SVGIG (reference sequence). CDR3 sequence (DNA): TGTGCCCTCTCGGGACTAGCGGGAGGCGAGCAGTACTTC. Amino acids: CALSGLAGGEQYF. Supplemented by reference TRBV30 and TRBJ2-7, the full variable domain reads SQTIHQWPATLVQPVGSPLSLECTVEGTSNPNLYWYRQAAGRGLQLLFYSVGIGQISSEVPQNLSASRPQDRQFILSSKKLLLSDSGFYLCALSGLAGGEQYFGPGTRLTVT.

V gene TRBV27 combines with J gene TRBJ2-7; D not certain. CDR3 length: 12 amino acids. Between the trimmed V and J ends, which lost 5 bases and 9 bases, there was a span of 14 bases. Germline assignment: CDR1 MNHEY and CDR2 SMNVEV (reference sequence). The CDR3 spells CASSAPYGGQYF. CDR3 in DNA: TGTGCCAGCAGTGCCCCCTACGGTGGGCAGTACTTC.

In nucleotides, the CDR3 is TGCAGTGCTAGATTCACAGGGGGCCTCACTGAAGCTTTCTTT. Its protein is CSARFTGGLTEAFF. The chain uses TRBV20-1 and TRBJ1-1, with 9 nucleotides matching TRBD1. Germline CDR1 and CDR2: DFQATT and SNEGSKA (reference sequence). V was clipped by 2 bases and J by 4 bases; unmatched bases: 5. This CDR3 has 14 residues.

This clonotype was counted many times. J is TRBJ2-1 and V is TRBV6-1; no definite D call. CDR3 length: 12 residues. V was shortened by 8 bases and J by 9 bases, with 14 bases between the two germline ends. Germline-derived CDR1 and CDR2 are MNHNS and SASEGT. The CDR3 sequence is CASDELLGEQFF. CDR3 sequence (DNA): TGTGCCAGCGATGAACTCCTAGGTGAGCAGTTCTTC.